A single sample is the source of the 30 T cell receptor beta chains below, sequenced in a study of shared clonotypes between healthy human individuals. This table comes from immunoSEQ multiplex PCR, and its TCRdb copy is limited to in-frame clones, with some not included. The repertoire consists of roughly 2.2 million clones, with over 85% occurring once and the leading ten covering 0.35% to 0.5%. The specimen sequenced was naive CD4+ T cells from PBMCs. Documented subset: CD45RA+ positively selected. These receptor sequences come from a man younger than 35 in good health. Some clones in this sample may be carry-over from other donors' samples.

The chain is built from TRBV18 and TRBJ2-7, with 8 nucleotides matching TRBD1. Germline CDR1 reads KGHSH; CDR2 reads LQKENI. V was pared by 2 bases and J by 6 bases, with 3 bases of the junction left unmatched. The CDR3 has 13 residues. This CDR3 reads CASSPGTGREQYF. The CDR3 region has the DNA TGTGCCAGCTCACCAGGGACAGGCCGCGAGCAGTACTTC.

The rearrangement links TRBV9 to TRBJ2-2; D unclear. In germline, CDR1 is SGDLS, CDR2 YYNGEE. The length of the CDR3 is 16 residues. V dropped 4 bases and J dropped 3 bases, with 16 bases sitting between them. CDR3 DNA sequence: TGTGCCAGCAGCCCGTTTTGGCGGAAGGACACCGGGGAGCTGTTTTTT. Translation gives CASSPFWRKDTGELFF. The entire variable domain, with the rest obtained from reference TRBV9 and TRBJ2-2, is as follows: DSGVTQTPKHLITATGQRVTLRCSPRSGDLSVYWYQQSLDQGLQFLIQYYNGEERAKGNILERFSAQQFPDLHSELNLSSLELGDSALYFCASSPFWRKDTGELFFGEGSRLTVL.

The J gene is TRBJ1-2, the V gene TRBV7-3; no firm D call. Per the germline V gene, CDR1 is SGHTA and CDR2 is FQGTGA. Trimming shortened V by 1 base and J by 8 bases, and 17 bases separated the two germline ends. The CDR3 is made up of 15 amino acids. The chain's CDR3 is CASSLNPGMTAGYTF. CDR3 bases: TGTGCCAGCAGCTTAAACCCCGGGATGACGGCGGGCTACACCTTC.

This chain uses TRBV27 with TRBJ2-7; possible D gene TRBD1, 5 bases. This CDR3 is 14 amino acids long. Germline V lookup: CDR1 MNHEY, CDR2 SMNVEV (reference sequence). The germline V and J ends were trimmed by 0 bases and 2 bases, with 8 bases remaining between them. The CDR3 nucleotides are TGTGCCAGCAGTTTATCCCCAGGGACCTACGAGCAGTACTTC. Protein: CASSLSPGTYEQYF.

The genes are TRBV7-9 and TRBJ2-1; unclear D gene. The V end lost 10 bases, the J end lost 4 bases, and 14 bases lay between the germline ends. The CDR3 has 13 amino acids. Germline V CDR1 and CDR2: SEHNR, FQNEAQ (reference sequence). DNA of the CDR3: TGTGCCACCCAATCGGGCGGATACAATGAGCAGTTCTTC. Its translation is CATQSGGYNEQFF.

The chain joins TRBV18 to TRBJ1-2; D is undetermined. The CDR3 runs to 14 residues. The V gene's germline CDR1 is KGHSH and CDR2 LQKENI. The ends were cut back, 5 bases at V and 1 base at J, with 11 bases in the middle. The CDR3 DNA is TGTGCCAGCTCAGCAGGACGTCGTAACTATGGCTACACCTTC. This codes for CASSAGRRNYGYTF.

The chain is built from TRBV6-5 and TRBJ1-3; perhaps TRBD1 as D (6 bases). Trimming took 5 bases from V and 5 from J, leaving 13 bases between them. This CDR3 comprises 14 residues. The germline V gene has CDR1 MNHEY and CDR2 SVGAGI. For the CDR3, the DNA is TGTGCCAGCAGTCAGGGGTGGGGGAGAAACACCATATATTTT. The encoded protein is CASSQGWGRNTIYF.

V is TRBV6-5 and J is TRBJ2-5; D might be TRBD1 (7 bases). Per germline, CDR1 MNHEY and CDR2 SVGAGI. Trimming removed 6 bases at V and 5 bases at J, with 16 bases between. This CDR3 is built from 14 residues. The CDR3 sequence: CASSLGGGMETQYF. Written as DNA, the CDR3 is TGTGCCAGCAGCCTAGGAGGGGGCATGGAGACCCAGTACTTC.

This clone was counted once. The CDR3 nucleotides read TGTGCCAGCAGTCGGGGACATAACTACGAGCAGTACTTC. It yields the protein CASSRGHNYEQYF. The V and J genes are TRBV27 and TRBJ2-7; possibly TRBD1 for D (6 bases). The CDR3 sequence is 13 residues long. V lost 5 bases, J lost 3 bases, and 11 bases lay in between. Looked up from germline, CDR1 is MNHEY and CDR2 is SMNVEV (reference sequence).

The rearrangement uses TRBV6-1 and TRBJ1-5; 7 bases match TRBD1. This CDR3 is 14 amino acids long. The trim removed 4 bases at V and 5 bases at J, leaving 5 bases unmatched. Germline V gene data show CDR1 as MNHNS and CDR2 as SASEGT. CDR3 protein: CASSGGDSYQPQHF. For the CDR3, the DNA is TGTGCCAGCAGTGGAGGGGACAGTTATCAGCCCCAGCATTTT.

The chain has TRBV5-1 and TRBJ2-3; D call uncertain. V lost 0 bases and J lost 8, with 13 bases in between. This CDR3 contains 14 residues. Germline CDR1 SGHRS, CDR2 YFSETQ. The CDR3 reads CASSLGPREGTQYF. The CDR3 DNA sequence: TGCGCCAGCAGCTTGGGCCCAAGGGAAGGTACGCAGTATTTT.

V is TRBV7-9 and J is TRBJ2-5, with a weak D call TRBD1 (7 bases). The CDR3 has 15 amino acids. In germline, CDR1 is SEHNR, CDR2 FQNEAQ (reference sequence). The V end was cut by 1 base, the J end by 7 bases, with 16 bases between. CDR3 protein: CASSLVGRGAPTQYF. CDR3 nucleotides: TGTGCCAGCAGCTTAGTTGGCAGGGGGGCTCCGACCCAGTACTTC.

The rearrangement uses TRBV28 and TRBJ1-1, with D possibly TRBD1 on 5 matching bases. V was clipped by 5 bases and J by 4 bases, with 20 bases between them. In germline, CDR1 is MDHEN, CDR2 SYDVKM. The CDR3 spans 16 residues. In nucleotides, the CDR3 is TGTGCCAGCAGTGAACCCGCCAGGGTTGGGGGCACTGAAGCTTTCTTT. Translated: CASSEPARVGGTEAFF.

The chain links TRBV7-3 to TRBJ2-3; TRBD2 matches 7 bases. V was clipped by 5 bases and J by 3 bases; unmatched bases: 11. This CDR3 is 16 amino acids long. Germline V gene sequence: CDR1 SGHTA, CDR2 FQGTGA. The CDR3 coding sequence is TGTGCCAGCAGCCCCCGGAGGCGGGGAGGGACAGATACGCAGTATTTT. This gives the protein CASSPRRRGGTDTQYF.

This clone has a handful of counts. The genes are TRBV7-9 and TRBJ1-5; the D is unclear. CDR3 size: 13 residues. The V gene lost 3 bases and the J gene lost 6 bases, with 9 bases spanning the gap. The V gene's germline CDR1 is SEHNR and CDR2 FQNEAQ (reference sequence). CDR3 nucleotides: TGTGCCAGCAGCTTCCCGTCGGGTCAGCCCCAGCATTTT. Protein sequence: CASSFPSGQPQHF.

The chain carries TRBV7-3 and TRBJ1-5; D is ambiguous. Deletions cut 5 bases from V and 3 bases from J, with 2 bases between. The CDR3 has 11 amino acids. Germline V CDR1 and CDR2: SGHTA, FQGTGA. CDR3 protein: CASSPNQPQHF. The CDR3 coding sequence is TGTGCCAGCAGCCCCAATCAGCCCCAGCATTTT.

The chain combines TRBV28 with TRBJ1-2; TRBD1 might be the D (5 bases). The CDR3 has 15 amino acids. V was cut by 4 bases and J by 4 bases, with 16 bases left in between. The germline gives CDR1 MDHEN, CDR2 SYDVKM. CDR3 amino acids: CASSSASRQGYGYTF. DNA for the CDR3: TGTGCCAGCAGTTCCGCAAGCCGGCAGGGCTATGGCTACACCTTC.

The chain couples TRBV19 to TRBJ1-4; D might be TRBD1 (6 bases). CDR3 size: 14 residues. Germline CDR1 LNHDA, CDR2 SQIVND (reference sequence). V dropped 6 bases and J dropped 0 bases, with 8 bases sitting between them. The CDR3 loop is CASRRTATNEKLFF. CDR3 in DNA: TGTGCCAGTAGAAGGACAGCAACTAATGAAAAACTGTTTTTT.

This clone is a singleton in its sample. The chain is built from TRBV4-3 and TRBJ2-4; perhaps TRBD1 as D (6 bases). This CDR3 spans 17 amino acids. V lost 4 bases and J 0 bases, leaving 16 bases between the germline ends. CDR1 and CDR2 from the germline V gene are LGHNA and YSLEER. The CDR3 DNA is TGCGCCAGCAGCCCAGGGGCGACAGATCTAGCCAAAAACATTCAGTACTTC. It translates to CASSPGATDLAKNIQYF.

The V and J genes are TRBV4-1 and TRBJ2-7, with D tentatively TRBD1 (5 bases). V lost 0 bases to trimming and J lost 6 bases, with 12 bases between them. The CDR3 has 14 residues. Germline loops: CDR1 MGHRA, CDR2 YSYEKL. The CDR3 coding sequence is TGCGCCAGCAGCCAAGACAGGGCTAGAGGCGAGCAGTACTTC. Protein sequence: CASSQDRARGEQYF.

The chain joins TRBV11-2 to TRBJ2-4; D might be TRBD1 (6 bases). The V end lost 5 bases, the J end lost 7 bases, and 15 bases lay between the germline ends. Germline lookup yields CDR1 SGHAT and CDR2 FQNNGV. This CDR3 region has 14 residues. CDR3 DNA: TGTGCCAGCAGCCGTGCTGGGGGCGGGAACATTCAGTACTTC. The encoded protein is CASSRAGGGNIQYF.

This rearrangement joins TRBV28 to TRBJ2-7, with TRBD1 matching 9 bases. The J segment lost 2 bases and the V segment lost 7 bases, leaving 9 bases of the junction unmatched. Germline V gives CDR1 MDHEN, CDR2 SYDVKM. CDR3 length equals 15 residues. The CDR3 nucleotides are TGTGCCAGCAAAAAAAGGACAGGGGCAACCTACGAGCAGTACTTC. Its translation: CASKKRTGATYEQYF.

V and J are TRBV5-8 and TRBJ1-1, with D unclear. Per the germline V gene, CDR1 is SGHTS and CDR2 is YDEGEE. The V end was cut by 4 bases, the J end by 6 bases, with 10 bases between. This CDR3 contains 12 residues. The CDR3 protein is CASSHRIAEAFF. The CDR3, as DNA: TGTGCCAGCAGCCACCGGATCGCTGAAGCTTTCTTT.

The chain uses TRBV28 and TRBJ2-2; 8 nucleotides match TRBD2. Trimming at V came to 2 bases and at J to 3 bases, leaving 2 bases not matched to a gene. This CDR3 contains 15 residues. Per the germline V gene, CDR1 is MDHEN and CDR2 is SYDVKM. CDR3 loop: CASSLTSGYTGELFF. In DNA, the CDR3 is TGTGCCAGCAGTTTAACTAGCGGCTACACCGGGGAGCTGTTTTTT. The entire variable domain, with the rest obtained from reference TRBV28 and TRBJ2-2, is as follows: DVKVTQSSRYLVKRTGEKVFLECVQDMDHENMFWYRQDPGLGLRLIYFSYDVKMKEKGDIPEGYSVSREKKERFSLILESASTNQTSMYLCASSLTSGYTGELFFGEGSRLTVL.

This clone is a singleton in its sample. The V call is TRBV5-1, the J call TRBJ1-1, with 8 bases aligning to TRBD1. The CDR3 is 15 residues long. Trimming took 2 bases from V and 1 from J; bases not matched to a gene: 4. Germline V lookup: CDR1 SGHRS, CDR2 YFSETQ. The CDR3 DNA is TGCGCCAGCAGCTTATGGGGACAGGAGAACACTGAAGCTTTCTTT. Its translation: CASSLWGQENTEAFF.

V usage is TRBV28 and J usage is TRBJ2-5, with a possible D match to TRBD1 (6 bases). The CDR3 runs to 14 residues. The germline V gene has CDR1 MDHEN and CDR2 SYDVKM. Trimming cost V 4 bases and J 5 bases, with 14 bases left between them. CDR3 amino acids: CASSSSQGWETQYF. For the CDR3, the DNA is TGTGCCAGCAGTTCCTCACAGGGCTGGGAGACCCAGTACTTC. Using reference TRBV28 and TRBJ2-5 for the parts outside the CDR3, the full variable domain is DVKVTQSSRYLVKRTGEKVFLECVQDMDHENMFWYRQDPGLGLRLIYFSYDVKMKEKGDIPEGYSVSREKKERFSLILESASTNQTSMYLCASSSSQGWETQYFGPGTRLLVL.

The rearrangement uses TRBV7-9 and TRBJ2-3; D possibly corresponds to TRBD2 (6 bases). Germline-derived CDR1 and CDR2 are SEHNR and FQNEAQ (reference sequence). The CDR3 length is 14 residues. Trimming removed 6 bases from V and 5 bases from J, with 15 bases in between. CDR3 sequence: CASRGWGDQDTQYF. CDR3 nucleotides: TGTGCCAGCAGGGGATGGGGGGATCAAGATACGCAGTATTTT.

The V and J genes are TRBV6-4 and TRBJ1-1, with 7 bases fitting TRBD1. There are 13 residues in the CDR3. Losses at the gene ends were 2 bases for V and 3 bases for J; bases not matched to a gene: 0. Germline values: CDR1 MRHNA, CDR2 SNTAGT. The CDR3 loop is CASSDGTDTEAFF. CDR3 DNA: TGTGCCAGCAGTGACGGGACAGACACTGAAGCTTTCTTT.

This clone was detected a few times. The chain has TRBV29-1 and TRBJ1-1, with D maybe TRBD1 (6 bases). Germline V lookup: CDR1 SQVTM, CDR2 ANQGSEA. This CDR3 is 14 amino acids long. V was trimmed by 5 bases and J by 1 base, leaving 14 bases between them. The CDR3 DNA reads TGCAGCGTTCCGAACCGGGACACGAACACTGAAGCTTTCTTT. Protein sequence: CSVPNRDTNTEAFF.

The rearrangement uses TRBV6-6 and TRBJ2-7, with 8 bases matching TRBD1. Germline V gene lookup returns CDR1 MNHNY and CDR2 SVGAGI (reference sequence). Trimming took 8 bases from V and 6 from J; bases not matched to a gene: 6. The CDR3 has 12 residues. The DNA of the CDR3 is TGTGCCAGCGGAACTCAGGGGGCCGAGCAGTACTTC. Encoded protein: CASGTQGAEQYF.